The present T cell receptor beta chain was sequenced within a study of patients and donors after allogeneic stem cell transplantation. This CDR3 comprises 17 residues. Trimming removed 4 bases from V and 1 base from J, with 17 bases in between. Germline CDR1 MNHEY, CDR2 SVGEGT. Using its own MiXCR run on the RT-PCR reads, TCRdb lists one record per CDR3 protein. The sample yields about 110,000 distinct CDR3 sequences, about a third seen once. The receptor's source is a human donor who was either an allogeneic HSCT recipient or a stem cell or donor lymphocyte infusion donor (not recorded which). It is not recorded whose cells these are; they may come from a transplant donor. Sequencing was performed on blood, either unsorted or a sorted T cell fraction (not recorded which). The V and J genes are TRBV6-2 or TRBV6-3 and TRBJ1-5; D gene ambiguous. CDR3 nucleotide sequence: TGTGCCAGCAGTTTGGTCCCAGCGCCTAGAAGCAATCAGCCCCAGCATTTT. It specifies CASSLVPAPRSNQPQHF.